The present T cell receptor beta chain was sequenced within a study of blood T cell repertoires in COVID-19 (dated by TCRdb to 2018 to 2021). Background on the whole study: The collaborator samples originated in the United States, Italy and Spain and spanned the acute and convalescent phases of COVID-19. The samples were drawn from the first 160 participants of the ongoing ImmuneRACE study and from more than 1,000 subjects provided by 6 global collaborators. The dataset comprised deeply sampled blood TCRbeta repertoires from subjects exposed to, actively infected with, or recovered from COVID-19. The repertoires were made available in a free public database intended to serve as a resource for research on the immune response to SARS-CoV-2. Sample metadata almost always included a de-identified subject ID, COVID-19 status, age in years and sex. Where available, HLA class I and class II types were taken from metadata supplied by the sample provider and were not determined by assay-based typing. The material from the prospective study consisted of cDNA or gDNA derived from T cells, B-cell-depleted T cells, or PBMCs.

With respect to this clone: It lacks a known antigen. Per-base quality was not reported, and no clone a single base away is much larger than it.

TCRbeta CDR3 regions were amplified from genomic DNA by means of the immunoSEQ Assay, a bias-controlled multiplex PCR. The published analysis was carried out like this. Within the assay, amplification of reference gene primers was used to estimate how many nucleated cells each sample contained. To quantify the absolute abundance of each unique TCRbeta CDR3 rearrangement, sequence reads were collapsed and filtered. For each sample, productive Simpson clonality was calculated as the square root of Simpson's diversity index across productive rearrangements. TCRdb provides this immuneACCESS table in a form limited to in-frame rearrangements. Some clones are lacking; in checked studies, under half of them reflect an unresolved V gene, and why the rest are absent is not known. The D gene and trimming were derived from the DNA, and the V and J assignments and clone size from that table. Recorded for this sample are about 140,000 clones; 84% of them occurred a single time. Roughly a tenth of the sample comes from the top ten.

Collaborating institutions collected whole blood in K2EDTA tubes following their own protocols. For TCRbeta analysis, collaborators shipped samples in one of three forms: frozen whole blood, isolated PBMCs, or DNA extracted from either of those sample types. Results and caveats for the whole study, not just this receptor: How much clinical and demographic metadata was included differed by source and by participant, and the metadata was provided uncurated.

Sequenced material: peripheral blood. This sequence was found in a man in his 60s with active or convalescent COVID-19.

The bases read TGTGCCAGCAGCCCGTCGTACGAGCAGTACTTC. The translation is CASSPSYEQYF. The chain is encoded by TRBV11-2 joined to TRBJ2-7; the D gene identity is not certain. Trimming costs V 5 bases and J 4 bases, and their ends lie 6 bases apart. The CDR3 spans 11 residues, from the cysteine through the phenylalanine. The only DNA kept is the CDR3, 33 bases in frame from the first base. Reading the germline V gene gives CDR1 SGHAT and CDR2 FQNNGV. The reference TRBV11-2 and TRBJ2-7 proteins fill in what lies around the CDR3, so the full variable domain reads EAGVAQSPRYKIIEKRQSVAFWCNPISGHATLYWYQQILGQGPKLLIQFQNNGVVDDSQLPKDRFSAERLKGVDSTLKIQPAKLEDSAVYLCASSPSYEQYFGPGTRLTVT.